The clone carrying this TCR beta chain was counted only a few times. The antigen is not known. This record comes from a study of cytomegalovirus exposure and HLA in healthy donors. Study observations and caveats: In a later analysis, TCR beta V- and J-gene trimming showed a link to a missense DCLRE1C variant.

Primers for the PCR totalled 60 Vbeta and 13 Jbeta. Only in-frame clones appear in the TCRdb table, and some are missing; sequencing was by immunoSEQ multiplex PCR. The table lists about 180,000 clones, 72% of them singletons. Germline CDR1 and CDR2: MNHNY and SVGAGI (reference sequence). Unmatched junction bases numbered 1, after V lost 2 bases and J lost 6 bases. There are 13 residues in the CDR3. Sequences were obtained from PBMCs. The source is a human donor in good health. The chain combines TRBV6-6 with TRBJ2-7; 10 nucleotides agree with TRBD1. CDR3 protein: CASSYRTGGEQYF. The CDR3 DNA follows: TGTGCCAGCAGTTACCGGACAGGGGGCGAGCAGTACTTC.